The 13 T cell receptor beta chains presented below share a single source sample, sequenced in a study of blood T cell repertoires in COVID-19. Only in-frame clones appear in the TCRdb table, and some are missing; sequencing was by immunoSEQ multiplex PCR. Of over 150,000 clones listed, approximately 84% are singletons. The sequencing input was peripheral blood. The receptors come from a woman aged 55-70 years with COVID-19, enrolled during active disease.

V gene TRBV5-5 combines with J gene TRBJ1-2; no clear D. Germline V CDR1 and CDR2: SGHKS, YYEKEE (reference sequence). V was pared by 0 bases and J by 1 base, with 7 bases between. The CDR3 has 14 residues. For the CDR3, the DNA is TGTGCCAGCAGCTTGGCAGCGGGTAACTATGGCTACACCTTC. It translates to CASSLAAGNYGYTF.

This rearrangement joins TRBV3-1 (or the pseudogene TRBV3-2) to TRBJ2-1, with 9 nucleotides matching TRBD1. This CDR3 has 17 amino acids. Germline loops: CDR1 LGHDT, CDR2 YNNKEL (reference sequence). V shed 3 bases, J shed 2 bases, and the junction held 8 bases outside the gene matches. The chain's CDR3 is CASSHSGGQGTYNEQFF. The CDR3 nucleotides are TGTGCCAGCAGCCACTCGGGGGGACAGGGTACCTACAATGAGCAGTTCTTC.

The rearrangement uses TRBV30 and TRBJ1-2, with 10 bases that match TRBD1. This CDR3 comprises 16 residues. Unmatched junction bases numbered 9, after V lost 1 base and J lost 4 bases. CDR1 and CDR2 (germline): GTSNPN, SVGIG (reference sequence). CDR3 amino acids: CAWSAPGTGVFYGYTF. CDR3 DNA: TGTGCCTGGAGTGCCCCCGGGACAGGGGTTTTCTATGGCTACACCTTC.

This clone appeared a few times. The chain has TRBV5-5 and TRBJ1-5; 10 bases match TRBD1. Looked up from germline, CDR1 is SGHKS and CDR2 is YYEKEE (reference sequence). The CDR3 contains 16 residues. J gave up 6 bases and V 3 bases, and 9 bases lay outside the gene matches. CDR3: CASSSSGGTGAQPQHF. The CDR3 nucleotides read TGTGCCAGCAGCTCCTCGGGGGGGACAGGGGCTCAGCCCCAGCATTTT.

The chain links TRBV29-1 to TRBJ2-2; 15 bases line up with TRBD2. CDR1 is SQVTM, CDR2 ANQGSEA, per germline. The trim removed 6 bases at V and 3 bases at J, leaving 5 bases unmatched. This CDR3 region has 16 residues. DNA of the CDR3: TGCAGCGTAAGGACTAGCGGGAGGGCCTACACCGGGGAGCTGTTTTTT. It translates to CSVRTSGRAYTGELFF.

The rearrangement joins TRBV24-1 to TRBJ1-2, with unresolved D. The CDR3 runs 13 residues. CDR1 KGHDR and CDR2 SFDVKD come from the germline V gene. V lost 5 bases and J lost 0, with 6 bases in between. DNA for the CDR3: TGTGCCACCAGTGGAAACACTAACTATGGCTACACCTTC. It translates to CATSGNTNYGYTF.

The gene calls are TRBV3-1 (or the pseudogene TRBV3-2) and TRBJ1-2; D is uncertain. The CDR3 is 13 amino acids. The ends were cut back, 0 bases at V and 8 bases at J, with 10 bases in the middle. Germline V lookup: CDR1 LGHDT, CDR2 YNNKEL (reference sequence). The CDR3 region has the DNA TGTGCCAGCAGCCAAGATCGTACTCGGGGCTACACCTTC. It is translated as CASSQDRTRGYTF.

The chain recombines TRBV3-1 (or the pseudogene TRBV3-2) with TRBJ1-5, with a possible D match to TRBD1 (6 bases). There are 16 residues in the CDR3. V was clipped by 1 base and J by 6 bases, with 16 bases between them. CDR1 is LGHDT, CDR2 YNNKEL, per germline (reference sequence). DNA of the CDR3: TGTGCCAGCAGCCAAGGGGTAGGGACATGGGGTCAGCCCCAGCATTTT. Translation gives CASSQGVGTWGQPQHF.

This clone has a handful of counts. J is TRBJ2-7 and V is TRBV5-1; a possible D gene is TRBD2 (6 bases). Trimming took off 4 bases at V and 6 bases at J, with 14 bases between the two ends. This CDR3 has 13 amino acids. CDR1 is SGHRS and CDR2 is YFSETQ in the germline V gene. The chain's CDR3 is CASSPFGGSEQYV. Written as DNA, the CDR3 is TGCGCCAGCAGCCCGTTCGGGGGAAGCGAGCAGTACGTC.

This chain uses TRBV3-1 (or the pseudogene TRBV3-2) with TRBJ2-5; 9 bases agree with TRBD2. Germline V gene data show CDR1 as LGHDT and CDR2 as YNNKEL (reference sequence). Unmatched junction bases numbered 10, after V lost 1 base and J lost 1 base. CDR3 size: 18 residues. The CDR3 protein is CASSQGTSVSGFQETQYF. In DNA, the CDR3 is TGTGCCAGCAGCCAAGGGACTAGCGTTTCTGGCTTCCAAGAGACCCAGTACTTC.

The genes are TRBV25-1 and TRBJ1-2, with a possible D match to TRBD1 (5 bases). The V gene's germline CDR1 is MGHDK and CDR2 SYGVNS. Trimming took 5 bases from V and 8 from J, leaving 15 bases between them. CDR3 length: 13 amino acids. The CDR3: CASSRIGARGYTF. The CDR3, as DNA: TGTGCCAGCAGTCGAATAGGGGCGCGCGGCTACACCTTC.

This rearrangement joins TRBV5-1 to TRBJ2-1, with 10 bases lining up with TRBD1. This CDR3 has 14 residues. The J segment lost 6 bases and the V segment lost 4 bases, leaving 4 bases of the junction unmatched. Germline loops: CDR1 SGHRS, CDR2 YFSETQ. CDR3 in amino acids: CASSGDRGRNEQFF. For the CDR3, the DNA is TGCGCCAGCAGCGGGGACAGGGGCCGCAATGAGCAGTTCTTC.

The chain carries TRBV6-5 and TRBJ2-1; weak D call: TRBD2 (7 bases). CDR3 length: 15 residues. The V end lost 10 bases, the J end lost 0 bases, and 16 bases lay between the germline ends. CDR1 MNHEY and CDR2 SVGAGI come from the germline V gene. For the CDR3, the DNA is TGTGCCACCAGGGGAGCGGGGACCTCCTACAATGAGCAGTTCTTC. This encodes CATRGAGTSYNEQFF.